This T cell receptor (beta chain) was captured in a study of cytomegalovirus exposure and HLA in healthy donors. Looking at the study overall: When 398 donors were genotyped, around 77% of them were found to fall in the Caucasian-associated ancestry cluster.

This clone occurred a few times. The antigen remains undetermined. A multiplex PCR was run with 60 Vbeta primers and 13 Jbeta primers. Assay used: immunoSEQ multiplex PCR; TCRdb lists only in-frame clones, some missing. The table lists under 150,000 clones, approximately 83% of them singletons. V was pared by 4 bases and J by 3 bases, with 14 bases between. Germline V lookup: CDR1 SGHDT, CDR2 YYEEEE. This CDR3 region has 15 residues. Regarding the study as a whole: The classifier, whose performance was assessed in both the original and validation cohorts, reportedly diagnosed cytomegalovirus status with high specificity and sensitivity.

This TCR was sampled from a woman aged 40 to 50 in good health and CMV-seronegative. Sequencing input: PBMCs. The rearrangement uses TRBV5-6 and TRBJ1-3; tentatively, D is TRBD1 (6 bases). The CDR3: CASSPATGSGNTIYF. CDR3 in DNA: TGTGCCAGCAGCCCAGCGACAGGCAGTGGAAACACCATATATTTT. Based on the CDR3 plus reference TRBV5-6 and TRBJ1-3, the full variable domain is DAGVTQSPTHLIKTRGQQVTLRCSPKSGHDTVSWYQQALGQGPQFIFQYYEEEERQRGNFPDRFSGHQFPNYSSELNVNALLLGDSALYLCASSPATGSGNTIYFGEGSWLTVV.